These 14 T cell receptor beta chains came from one sample sequenced in a study of somatic mutations in cytotoxic T cells in rheumatoid arthritis. Libraries were prepared by immunoSEQ multiplex PCR; TCRdb keeps only in-frame clonotypes and omits some of them. This sample carries some 16,000 clones, over 80% of them seen once, and the ten largest clones take roughly a tenth. Sequencing was carried out using CD8+ T cells sorted from blood. The receptor source for this set is an adult with rheumatoid arthritis.

This chain uses TRBV7-9 with TRBJ2-3; D possibly corresponds to TRBD2 (5 bases). Trimming removed 0 bases at V and 6 bases at J, with 10 bases between. Germline loops: CDR1 SEHNR, CDR2 FQNEAQ (reference sequence). The CDR3 runs 14 residues. CDR3 region: CASSLASGMDTQYF. The CDR3 bases are TGTGCCAGCAGCTTAGCGTCCGGGATGGATACGCAGTATTTT.

CDR3 sequence reads: CASSWDVPPEYF. In nucleotides, the CDR3 is TGTGCCAGCAGCTGGGACGTCCCCCCTGAGTACTTC. The chain joins TRBV2 to TRBJ2-7, with D tentatively TRBD1 or TRBD2 (5 bases each). V dropped 6 bases and J dropped 11 bases, with 17 bases sitting between them. The length of the CDR3 is 12 residues. Germline CDR1 SNHLY, CDR2 FYNNEI.

This clone appeared a few times. The CDR3 DNA reads as TGTGCCAGCCATCACAGGGTAGAAGGAGGGACCCAGTACTTC. Its translation is CASHHRVEGGTQYF. The genes are TRBV6-1 and TRBJ2-5; tentative D call: TRBD1 (6 bases). V was cut by 8 bases and J by 7 bases, with 20 bases left in between. From germline, CDR1 is MNHNS and CDR2 SASEGT. The CDR3 length is 14 residues.

The V gene is TRBV10-1, the J gene TRBJ2-1; TRBD2 aligns across 10 bases. CDR3 length: 15 amino acids. V lost 2 bases, J lost 4 bases, and 2 bases stayed unmatched. Germline loops: CDR1 WNHNN, CDR2 SYGVQD (reference sequence). DNA of the CDR3: TGCGCCAGCAGTGAGGGACTAGCGGTATACAATGAGCAGTTCTTC. Its translation is CASSEGLAVYNEQFF.

The rearrangement links TRBV9 to TRBJ2-1; D gene unclear. V lost 4 bases to trimming and J lost 0 bases, with 5 bases between them. Germline CDR1 reads SGDLS; CDR2 reads YYNGEE. This CDR3 has 13 amino acids. In nucleotides, the CDR3 is TGTGCCAGCAGCAAGGGCTCCTACAATGAGCAGTTCTTC. Encoded protein: CASSKGSYNEQFF.

The chain carries TRBV10-2 and TRBJ2-7; D could derive from TRBD1 or TRBD2 (5 bases each). V was trimmed by 4 bases and J by 3 bases, leaving 10 bases between them. The CDR3 runs to 13 residues. Germline CDR1 is WSHSY and CDR2 is SAAADI. CDR3 residues: CASSVGTVYEQYF. The CDR3 coding sequence is TGCGCCAGCAGTGTGGGGACGGTCTACGAGCAGTACTTC.

This chain links TRBV5-1 with TRBJ1-2, with TRBD1 identical over 7 bases. V lost 2 bases and J lost 13; bases outside the gene matches: 5. This CDR3 is built from 11 residues. Germline-derived CDR1 and CDR2 are SGHRS and YFSETQ. The CDR3, as DNA: TGCGCCAGCAGCTTCGGACAGGCCGTCACCTTC. Translation: CASSFGQAVTF.

The chain uses TRBV5-1 and TRBJ2-7, with a weak D call TRBD1 (6 bases). V lost 2 bases and J 5 bases, leaving 14 bases between the germline ends. Germline V CDR1 and CDR2: SGHRS, YFSETQ. The CDR3 has 14 amino acids. The CDR3 region has the DNA TGCGCCAGCAGCTTCTACAGGGATACGGACGAGCAGTACTTC. Amino acid sequence: CASSFYRDTDEQYF. Based on the CDR3 plus reference TRBV5-1 and TRBJ2-7, the full variable domain is KAGVTQTPRYLIKTRGQQVTLSCSPISGHRSVSWYQQTPGQGLQFLFEYFSETQRNKGNFPGRFSGRQFSNSRSEMNVSTLELGDSALYLCASSFYRDTDEQYFGPGTRLTVT.

This clone was seen more than once but under ten times. The rearrangement uses TRBV7-9 and TRBJ1-1; a possible D gene is TRBD1 (6 bases). There are 15 residues in the CDR3. Trimming cost V 5 bases and J 0 bases, with 13 bases left between them. Looked up from germline, CDR1 is SEHNR and CDR2 is FQNEAQ (reference sequence). The CDR3 DNA follows: TGTGCCAGCAGCCCCTTGACAGGCCTGAACACTGAAGCTTTCTTT. Protein sequence: CASSPLTGLNTEAFF. Together with reference TRBV7-9 and TRBJ1-1, the CDR3 gives the full variable domain: DTGVSQNPRHKITKRGQNVTFRCDPISEHNRLYWYRQTLGQGPEFLTYFQNEAQLEKSRLLSDRFSAERPKGSFSTLEIQRTEQGDSAMYLCASSPLTGLNTEAFFGQGTRLTVV.

V is TRBV7-9 and J is TRBJ2-7, with D tentatively TRBD1 (6 bases). There are 14 residues in the CDR3. Germline-derived CDR1 and CDR2 are SEHNR and FQNEAQ (reference sequence). V was cut by 2 bases and J by 4 bases, with 12 bases left in between. CDR3 in amino acids: CASSLTGLEYEQYF. CDR3 in DNA: TGTGCCAGCAGCTTAACAGGGTTGGAGTACGAGCAGTACTTC.

The chain combines TRBV5-1 with TRBJ2-3; a possible D gene is TRBD2 (5 bases). Germline CDR1 and CDR2: SGHRS and YFSETQ. The CDR3 consists of 13 residues. The germline V and J ends were trimmed by 4 bases and 6 bases, with 12 bases remaining between them. CDR3: CASSILARDTQYF. The CDR3 coding sequence is TGCGCCAGCAGCATCCTAGCTCGGGATACGCAGTATTTT. The variable domain in full, completed from reference TRBV5-1 and TRBJ2-3, reads KAGVTQTPRYLIKTRGQQVTLSCSPISGHRSVSWYQQTPGQGLQFLFEYFSETQRNKGNFPGRFSGRQFSNSRSEMNVSTLELGDSALYLCASSILARDTQYFGPGTRLTVL.

The chain recombines TRBV15 with TRBJ2-3, with 9 nucleotides matching TRBD2. This CDR3 is built from 15 residues. CDR1 LNHNV and CDR2 YYDKDF come from the germline V gene (reference sequence). V was pared by 0 bases and J by 6 bases, with 4 bases of the junction left unmatched. DNA for the CDR3: TGTGCCACCAGCAGAGACGCGGGGGGGCCGGATACGCAGTATTTT. It translates to CATSRDAGGPDTQYF.

The chain uses TRBV19 and TRBJ1-1; D not resolved. CDR1 and CDR2 from the germline V gene are LNHDA and SQIVND (reference sequence). Trimming shortened V by 8 bases and J by 1 base, and 14 bases separated the two germline ends. This CDR3 comprises 14 residues. The CDR3 spells CASCLGVGNTEAFF. The CDR3 nucleotides are TGTGCCAGTTGTCTTGGGGTGGGGAACACTGAAGCTTTCTTT.

This clone was detected only once. CDR3 in amino acids: CASSYAGGADTQYF. DNA for the CDR3: TGTGCCAGCAGTTACGCGGGGGGGGCAGATACGCAGTATTTT. The V and J genes are TRBV6-6 and TRBJ2-3; TRBD2 agrees at 9 bases. From germline, CDR1 is MNHNY and CDR2 SVGAGI (reference sequence). With V trimmed by 2 bases and J by 4 bases, 1 base remained unmatched. The CDR3 consists of 14 residues.